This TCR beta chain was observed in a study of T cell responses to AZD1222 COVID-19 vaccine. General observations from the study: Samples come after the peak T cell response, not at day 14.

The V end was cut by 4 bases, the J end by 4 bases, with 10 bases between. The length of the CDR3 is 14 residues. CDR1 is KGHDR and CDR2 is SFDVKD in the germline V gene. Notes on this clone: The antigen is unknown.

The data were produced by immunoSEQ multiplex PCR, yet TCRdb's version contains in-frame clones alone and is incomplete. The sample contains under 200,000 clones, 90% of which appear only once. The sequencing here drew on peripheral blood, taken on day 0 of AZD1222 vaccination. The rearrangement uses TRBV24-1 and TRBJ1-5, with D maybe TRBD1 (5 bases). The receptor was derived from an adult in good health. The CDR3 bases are TGTGCCACCAGTGACTGGGGGGGTAATCAGCCCCAGCATTTT. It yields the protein CATSDWGGNQPQHF.